What follows are 29 T cell receptor beta chains derived from one specimen sequenced in a study of control samples from healthy donors and cancer patients. The data were produced by immunoSEQ multiplex PCR, yet TCRdb's version contains in-frame clones alone and is incomplete. The profile covers under 200,000 clones, with 91% appearing a single time and approximately 1.6% taken by the ten largest. Material: blood. The receptors come from a woman aged 25 to 39 in good health.

The V call is TRBV27, the J call TRBJ2-7, with a weak D call TRBD2 (6 bases). Trimming stripped 5 bases from V and 7 bases from J, with 9 bases between. This CDR3 has 11 amino acids. In germline, CDR1 is MNHEY, CDR2 SMNVEV (reference sequence). The CDR3 DNA reads as TGTGCCAGCAGTGCTGGGGGGGAGCAGTACTTC. This sequence encodes CASSAGGEQYF.

This clone was counted only a few times. This sequence joins TRBV7-9 and TRBJ1-2; the D gene is possibly TRBD1 (5 bases). CDR3 length: 12 amino acids. Germline values: CDR1 SEHNR, CDR2 FQNEAQ (reference sequence). V was cut by 4 bases and J by 8 bases, with 11 bases left in between. Here the CDR3 DNA reads TGTGCCAGCAGCTCAGGGCGAAGAGGCTACACCTTC. Translation: CASSSGRRGYTF. The whole variable domain, remainder taken from reference TRBV7-9 and TRBJ1-2, is DTGVSQNPRHKITKRGQNVTFRCDPISEHNRLYWYRQTLGQGPEFLTYFQNEAQLEKSRLLSDRFSAERPKGSFSTLEIQRTEQGDSAMYLCASSSGRRGYTFGSGTRLTVV.

The J gene is TRBJ2-1, the V gene TRBV11-3; 8 bases match TRBD2. Germline V CDR1 and CDR2: SGHNT, YENEEA. V trimming: 3 bases; J trimming: 8 bases; junction bases outside the gene matches: 9. The CDR3 extends over 15 amino acids. The CDR3: CASSLDGTGGDEQFF. The CDR3 coding sequence is TGTGCCAGCAGCTTGGATGGGACGGGGGGGGATGAGCAGTTCTTC.

The CDR3 loop reads CASSTGQGSGYNSPLHF. The DNA for the CDR3 is TGTGCCAGCAGCACGGGACAGGGGTCGGGCTATAATTCACCCCTCCACTTT. This sequence joins TRBV9 and TRBJ1-6; 10 positions agree with TRBD1. V lost 4 bases to trimming and J lost 3 bases; unmatched junction nucleotides: 7. The CDR3 runs to 17 residues. Germline loops: CDR1 SGDLS, CDR2 YYNGEE. The full variable domain, rest sourced from reference TRBV9 and TRBJ1-6, is DSGVTQTPKHLITATGQRVTLRCSPRSGDLSVYWYQQSLDQGLQFLIQYYNGEERAKGNILERFSAQQFPDLHSELNLSSLELGDSALYFCASSTGQGSGYNSPLHFGNGTRLTVT.

This chain links TRBV27 with TRBJ2-7; TRBD1 agrees at 12 bases. The J segment lost 5 bases and the V segment lost 4 bases, leaving 3 bases of the junction unmatched. CDR1 is MNHEY, CDR2 SMNVEV, per germline (reference sequence). CDR3 length: 14 residues. For the CDR3, the DNA is TGTGCCAGCAGTTCCGGGACAGGGGGCCACGAGCAGTACTTC. Residues: CASSSGTGGHEQYF.

The chain combines TRBV27 with TRBJ1-6; weak D call: TRBD1 (6 bases). Germline lookup yields CDR1 MNHEY and CDR2 SMNVEV (reference sequence). V lost 2 bases and J 6 bases, leaving 11 bases between the germline ends. This CDR3 is 15 amino acids long. The CDR3, as DNA: TGTGCCAGCAGTTTAGCCGGACAGATTAATTCACCCCTCCACTTT. Its translation: CASSLAGQINSPLHF.

V and J are TRBV28 and TRBJ1-6; possibly TRBD1 for D (5 bases). The CDR3 runs to 13 residues. Trimming shortened V by 5 bases and J by 7 bases, and 9 bases separated the two germline ends. Germline loops: CDR1 MDHEN, CDR2 SYDVKM. The CDR3 DNA is TGTGCCAGCAGTCGGACATTAAATTCACCCCTCCACTTT. This encodes CASSRTLNSPLHF.

The V gene is TRBV11-2, the J gene TRBJ1-1; D possibly corresponds to TRBD1 (5 bases). With 2 bases removed from V and 0 bases from J, the gap between germline ends came to 7 bases. The CDR3 covers 14 residues. The germline gives CDR1 SGHAT, CDR2 FQNNGV. The CDR3 nucleotides read TGTGCCAGCAGCTTAACCAGGGTGAACACTGAAGCTTTCTTT. This sequence encodes CASSLTRVNTEAFF.

The rearrangement links TRBV3-1 (or the pseudogene TRBV3-2) to TRBJ2-5; D unresolved. The germline V gene encodes CDR1 LGHDT and CDR2 YNNKEL (reference sequence). This CDR3 spans 14 amino acids. Trimming pared 1 base from V and 1 base from J, leaving 7 bases between. For the CDR3, the DNA is TGTGCCAGCAGCCAAGGAGGAGCCCAAGAGACCCAGTACTTC. Translated: CASSQGGAQETQYF.

The chain has TRBV3-1 (or the pseudogene TRBV3-2) and TRBJ1-4, with 7 bases aligning to TRBD1. Germline CDR1 and CDR2: LGHDT and YNNKEL (reference sequence). The CDR3 has 15 residues. The J segment lost 5 bases and the V segment lost 1 base, leaving 4 bases of the junction unmatched. DNA for the CDR3: TGTGCCAGCAGCCAAGCGAGGGGGCCGAATGAAAAACTGTTTTTT. It yields the protein CASSQARGPNEKLFF.

The chain combines TRBV30 with TRBJ2-1, with 12 bases aligning to TRBD1. V lost 4 bases, J lost 5 bases, and 3 bases stayed unmatched. The CDR3 consists of 14 residues. CDR1 and CDR2 (germline): GTSNPN, SVGIG (reference sequence). CDR3 region: CAWNRDRGHNEQFF. CDR3 coding DNA: TGTGCCTGGAATCGGGACAGGGGGCACAATGAGCAGTTCTTC.

J is TRBJ2-1 and V is TRBV10-2, with 10 bases aligning to TRBD1. Losses at the gene ends were 6 bases for V and 2 bases for J; bases not matched to a gene: 1. Germline V gene lookup returns CDR1 WSHSY and CDR2 SAAADI. The length of the CDR3 is 14 residues. CDR3 bases: TGCGCCAGCAGGACAGGGGGCCCCTACAATGAGCAGTTCTTC. It encodes CASRTGGPYNEQFF.

The chain has TRBV6-5 and TRBJ1-2, with D possibly TRBD1 on 5 matching bases. Trimming left V 5 bases short and J 4 bases short, with 5 bases between. Germline CDR1 MNHEY, CDR2 SVGAGI. CDR3 length: 11 amino acids. The CDR3 is CASSQGYGYTF. The CDR3 DNA sequence: TGTGCCAGCAGTCAGGGCTATGGCTACACCTTC.

J is TRBJ1-5 and V is TRBV30; weak D call: TRBD1 (5 bases). From germline, CDR1 is GTSNPN and CDR2 SVGIG (reference sequence). V shed 0 bases and J shed 7 bases, with 10 bases lying between them. CDR3 length: 13 amino acids. The CDR3 DNA sequence: TGTGCCTGGAGTGTGGGGGGGGACCAGCCCCAGCATTTT. It translates to CAWSVGGDQPQHF.

The rearrangement joins TRBV6-1 to TRBJ1-2; TRBD1 matches 11 bases. Germline loops: CDR1 MNHNS, CDR2 SASEGT. This CDR3 region has 15 residues. V was pared by 3 bases and J by 8 bases, with 8 bases of the junction left unmatched. The CDR3 bases are TGTGCCAGCAGTGACGTCGGGACAGGGGGTCGAGGCTACACCTTC. This sequence encodes CASSDVGTGGRGYTF.

In this sample, this clone turned up once. The chain recombines TRBV28 with TRBJ2-5; the match to TRBD1 covers 10 bases. V lost 9 bases and J lost 4; bases outside the gene matches: 2. Germline loops: CDR1 MDHEN, CDR2 SYDVKM. CDR3 length: 12 residues. CDR3 in DNA: TGTGCCAGTAGGACAGGGGGAGAGACCCAGTACTTC. Its protein is CASRTGGETQYF.

This chain links TRBV27 with TRBJ1-4, with 7 nucleotides matching TRBD1. The CDR3 loop spans 14 amino acids. The V gene's germline CDR1 is MNHEY and CDR2 SMNVEV (reference sequence). Unmatched junction bases numbered 7, after V lost 7 bases and J lost 5 bases. CDR3 in DNA: TGTGCCAGCAAAAAGGACAGGAAAAATGAAAAACTGTTTTTT. Residues: CASKKDRKNEKLFF.

This clone appeared a single time. The rearrangement uses TRBV7-2 and TRBJ2-6; D remains unclear. V was pared by 1 base and J by 1 base, with 11 bases between. Germline CDR1 SGHTA, CDR2 FQGNSA. This CDR3 region has 17 residues. The CDR3 nucleotides read TGTGCCAGCAGCTTAGTCGCTACTAAGTCTGGGGCCAACGTCCTGACTTTC. It yields the protein CASSLVATKSGANVLTF.

The V call is TRBV6-5, the J call TRBJ2-1; TRBD1 aligns across 8 bases. This CDR3 has 14 residues. The V gene end was trimmed by 6 bases and the J gene end by 2 bases; junction bases not matched to a gene: 3. Germline-derived CDR1 and CDR2 are MNHEY and SVGAGI. CDR3 DNA: TGTGCCAGCAGCCAGGACAGGGCCTACAATGAGCAGTTCTTC. Translation gives CASSQDRAYNEQFF.

In the case of this clone: Other DNA sequences in this sample translate to the same CDR3. The chain joins TRBV2 to TRBJ1-2; D may be TRBD1 (5 bases). Germline V gives CDR1 SNHLY, CDR2 FYNNEI. The length of the CDR3 is 12 residues. V lost 2 bases to trimming and J lost 4 bases, with 5 bases between them. Here the CDR3 DNA reads TGTGCCAGCAGTGAACAGGGCTATGGCTACACCTTC. Protein: CASSEQGYGYTF. Combining the CDR3 with reference TRBV2 and TRBJ1-2 gives the whole variable domain EPEVTQTPSHQVTQMGQEVILRCVPISNHLYFYWYRQILGQKVEFLVSFYNNEISEKSEIFDDQFSVERPDGSNFTLKIRSTKLEDSAMYFCASSEQGYGYTFGSGTRLTVV.

The chain links TRBV29-1 to TRBJ1-1, with no clear D. V was cut by 4 bases and J by 4 bases, with 13 bases left in between. Germline values: CDR1 SQVTM, CDR2 ANQGSEA. The CDR3 loop spans 13 amino acids. The CDR3 sequence is CSVGFKFGTEAFF. CDR3 in DNA: TGCAGCGTTGGTTTTAAATTTGGCACTGAAGCTTTCTTT. Combining the CDR3 with reference TRBV29-1 and TRBJ1-1 gives the whole variable domain SAVISQKPSRDICQRGTSLTIQCQVDSQVTMMFWYRQQPGQSLTLIATANQGSEATYESGFVIDKFPISRPNLTFSTLTVSNMSPEDSSIYLCSVGFKFGTEAFFGQGTRLTVV.

This clone occurred a few times. The CDR3 loop reads CASSLEGGGSYGYTF. The CDR3 nucleotides are TGTGCCAGCAGCTTAGAGGGAGGGGGCAGCTATGGCTACACCTTC. This chain connects TRBV7-2 to TRBJ1-2; 7 nucleotides line up with TRBD1. CDR1 is SGHTA and CDR2 is FQGNSA in the germline V gene. The ends lost 1 base at V and 4 bases at J; junction bases unmatched: 6. CDR3 length: 15 residues.

DNA for the CDR3: TGTGCCAGCAGCCAGTTGACGGACACTGAAGCTTTCTTT. It translates to CASSQLTDTEAFF. This chain joins TRBV3-1 (or the pseudogene TRBV3-2) and TRBJ1-1; D gene ambiguous. CDR1 and CDR2 (germline): LGHDT, YNNKEL (reference sequence). This CDR3 is built from 13 residues. V gave up 3 bases and J gave up 3 bases, with 8 bases separating them.

The chain couples TRBV6-4 to TRBJ2-3, with 7 bases that match TRBD1. The CDR3 is 15 amino acids. The germline V gene has CDR1 MRHNA and CDR2 SNTAGT. Germline trimming cut 4 bases from V and 4 bases from J; bases unmatched to any gene: 8. CDR3 amino acids: CASSVLGGVADTQYF. Written as DNA, the CDR3 is TGTGCCAGCAGTGTGTTAGGGGGCGTCGCAGATACGCAGTATTTT.

V is TRBV13 and J is TRBJ2-3; TRBD1 agrees at 10 bases. In germline, CDR1 is PRHDT, CDR2 FYEKMQ (reference sequence). V gave up 5 bases and J gave up 4 bases; unmatched junction bases: 3. CDR3 length: 14 residues. This CDR3 reads CASSRQGAADTQYF. In DNA, the CDR3 is TGTGCCAGCAGCCGACAGGGGGCGGCAGATACGCAGTATTTT. Using reference TRBV13 and TRBJ2-3 for the parts outside the CDR3, the full variable domain is AAGVIQSPRHLIKEKRETATLKCYPIPRHDTVYWYQQGPGQDPQFLISFYEKMQSDKGSIPDRFSAQQFSDYHSELNMSSLELGDSALYFCASSRQGAADTQYFGPGTRLTVL.

The genes are TRBV28 and TRBJ2-1, with D perhaps TRBD2 (6 bases). Trimming left V 5 bases short and J 3 bases short, with 14 bases between. The CDR3 has 15 residues. Germline loops: CDR1 MDHEN, CDR2 SYDVKM. CDR3 amino acids: CASSPRDSIYNEQFF. The CDR3 nucleotides read TGTGCCAGCAGTCCCCGGGACTCGATCTACAATGAGCAGTTCTTC.

The V gene is TRBV4-1, the J gene TRBJ1-1, with unresolved D. Trimming removed 3 bases from V and 6 bases from J, with 5 bases in between. CDR3 length equals 11 residues. The germline V gene encodes CDR1 MGHRA and CDR2 YSYEKL. Here the CDR3 DNA reads TGCGCCAGCAGCCACGCCGCTGAAGCTTTCTTT. This gives the protein CASSHAAEAFF.

V and J are TRBV28 and TRBJ1-2; TRBD1 matches at 12 bases. Trimming took 6 bases from V and 4 from J; bases not matched to a gene: 3. Germline CDR1 MDHEN, CDR2 SYDVKM. This CDR3 region has 14 residues. The CDR3, as DNA: TGTGCCAGCAGAGGGACAGGGGGCGGCTATGGCTACACCTTC. This codes for CASRGTGGGYGYTF.

The chain uses TRBV6-2 or TRBV6-3 and TRBJ2-5, with a weak D call TRBD2 (5 bases). CDR3 length: 14 residues. The germline CDR1 and CDR2 sequences are MNHEY and SVGEGT. Between the trimmed V and J ends, which lost 0 bases and 2 bases, there was a span of 7 bases. CDR3 nucleotides: TGTGCCAGCAGTTACTCGCGCGGGCAAGAGACCCAGTACTTC. Translating it yields CASSYSRGQETQYF.